A single sample is the source of the 11 T cell receptor beta chains below, sequenced in a study of blood T cell repertoires in COVID-19. The protocol was immunoSEQ multiplex PCR, while the TCRdb copy is restricted to in-frame clones and leaves out a portion. The data hold 140,000 to 150,000 clones, with 80% to 90% observed a single time. Sequenced material: peripheral blood. The receptors shown here come from a human donor in a cohort sampled during active COVID-19.

This rearrangement joins TRBV6-2 or TRBV6-3 to TRBJ1-1, with D maybe TRBD1 (6 bases). The V end was cut by 2 bases, the J end by 3 bases, with 13 bases between. CDR3 length: 15 residues. Germline V gene data show CDR1 as MNHEY and CDR2 as SVGEGT. CDR3 DNA sequence: TGTGCCAGCAGTTACCACCAGGGGACCGACACTGAAGCTTTCTTT. This gives the protein CASSYHQGTDTEAFF.

The chain joins TRBV28 to TRBJ1-1, with a possible D match to TRBD1 (5 bases). The germline V and J ends were trimmed by 3 bases and 3 bases, with 20 bases remaining between them. The CDR3 spans 17 residues. Per the germline V gene, CDR1 is MDHEN and CDR2 is SYDVKM. CDR3 amino acids: CASSFRGSVGRDTEAFF. In nucleotides, the CDR3 is TGTGCCAGCAGTTTTAGGGGCAGCGTAGGGAGGGACACTGAAGCTTTCTTT.

This chain links TRBV28 with TRBJ2-2; TRBD1 matches at 7 bases. After removal of 6 bases from V and 3 bases from J, the junction contained 4 bases not matched to a gene. Germline CDR1 MDHEN, CDR2 SYDVKM. The CDR3 runs 14 residues. The CDR3 sequence: CASRHQGDTGELFF. For the CDR3, the DNA is TGTGCCAGCAGGCATCAGGGGGACACCGGGGAGCTGTTTTTT.

The rearrangement joins TRBV7-2 to TRBJ2-7; tentatively, D is TRBD1 (7 bases). The CDR3 consists of 14 residues. The V end was cut by 2 bases, the J end by 6 bases, with 14 bases between. The germline gives CDR1 SGHTA, CDR2 FQGNSA. CDR3 in amino acids: CASSLKEGAAEQYF. The CDR3 DNA follows: TGTGCCAGCAGCTTAAAGGAGGGGGCAGCCGAGCAGTACTTC.

The V call is TRBV11-2, the J call TRBJ1-6; 10 bases agree with TRBD1. CDR3 length: 14 residues. Germline-derived CDR1 and CDR2 are SGHAT and FQNNGV. V lost 5 bases, J lost 10 bases, and 5 bases stayed unmatched. The CDR3 DNA reads as TGTGCCAGCAGCCAGGGACAGGGGAACTCACCCCTCCACTTT. It is translated as CASSQGQGNSPLHF.

This clone has a handful of counts. The V gene is TRBV11-3, the J gene TRBJ2-3, with TRBD2 as a possible D gene (5 bases). The CDR3 consists of 13 residues. Germline V gene data show CDR1 as SGHNT and CDR2 as YENEEA. Trimming left V 1 base short and J 4 bases short, with 6 bases between. In nucleotides, the CDR3 is TGTGCCAGCAGCTTAGTAGCGTCAGATACGCAGTATTTT. Translated: CASSLVASDTQYF.

The J gene is TRBJ2-7, the V gene TRBV7-3; 7 bases fit TRBD1. This CDR3 is 14 amino acids long. V lost 5 bases and J lost 6; bases outside the gene matches: 10. Per germline, CDR1 SGHTA and CDR2 FQGTGA. The CDR3 DNA follows: TGTGCCAGCAGCCTACAGGGACAGCTAGGCGAGCAGTACTTC. This encodes CASSLQGQLGEQYF. The complete variable domain, with remaining parts taken from reference TRBV7-3 and TRBJ2-7, reads GAGVSQTPSNKVTEKGKYVELRCDPISGHTALYWYRQSLGQGPEFLIYFQGTGAADDSGLPNDRFFAVRPEGSVSTLKIQRTERGDSAVYLCASSLQGQLGEQYFGPGTRLTVT.

This clone was observed a few times. The chain recombines TRBV6-1 with TRBJ2-7; TRBD1 agrees at 9 bases. The ends lost 2 bases at V and 6 bases at J; junction bases unmatched: 8. Per germline, CDR1 MNHNS and CDR2 SASEGT. The CDR3 loop spans 15 amino acids. CDR3 bases: TGTGCCAGCAGTGAACCCGGGACAGGGTTCCGCGAGCAGTACTTC. Translation: CASSEPGTGFREQYF.

V and J are TRBV5-4 and TRBJ2-7; 11 bases are a match to TRBD1. The V segment lost 0 bases and the J segment 4 bases; nucleotides outside the gene matches: 3. The CDR3 spans 15 residues. Germline V gene data show CDR1 as SGHNT and CDR2 as YYREEE (reference sequence). CDR3 region: CASSLGGQGDYEQYF. Here the CDR3 DNA reads TGTGCCAGCAGCTTGGGGGGACAGGGGGATTACGAGCAGTACTTC.

The CDR3 protein is CASSQTWSGGWETQYF. The CDR3 DNA sequence: TGCGCCAGCAGCCAAACTTGGAGCGGGGGGTGGGAGACCCAGTACTTC. The V and J genes are TRBV4-3 and TRBJ2-5; 9 bases map to TRBD2. This CDR3 comprises 16 residues. After removal of 2 bases from V and 5 bases from J, the junction contained 9 bases not matched to a gene. Germline CDR1 LGHNA, CDR2 YSLEER.

The J gene is TRBJ2-7, the V gene TRBV7-2, with D possibly TRBD1 on 7 matching bases. The CDR3 loop spans 15 amino acids. Germline CDR1 and CDR2: SGHTA and FQGNSA. V lost 1 base and J lost 3, with 13 bases in between. The CDR3 spells CASSLGGAGGYEQYF. In DNA form, the CDR3 reads TGTGCCAGCAGCTTAGGGGGGGCAGGGGGCTACGAGCAGTACTTC.